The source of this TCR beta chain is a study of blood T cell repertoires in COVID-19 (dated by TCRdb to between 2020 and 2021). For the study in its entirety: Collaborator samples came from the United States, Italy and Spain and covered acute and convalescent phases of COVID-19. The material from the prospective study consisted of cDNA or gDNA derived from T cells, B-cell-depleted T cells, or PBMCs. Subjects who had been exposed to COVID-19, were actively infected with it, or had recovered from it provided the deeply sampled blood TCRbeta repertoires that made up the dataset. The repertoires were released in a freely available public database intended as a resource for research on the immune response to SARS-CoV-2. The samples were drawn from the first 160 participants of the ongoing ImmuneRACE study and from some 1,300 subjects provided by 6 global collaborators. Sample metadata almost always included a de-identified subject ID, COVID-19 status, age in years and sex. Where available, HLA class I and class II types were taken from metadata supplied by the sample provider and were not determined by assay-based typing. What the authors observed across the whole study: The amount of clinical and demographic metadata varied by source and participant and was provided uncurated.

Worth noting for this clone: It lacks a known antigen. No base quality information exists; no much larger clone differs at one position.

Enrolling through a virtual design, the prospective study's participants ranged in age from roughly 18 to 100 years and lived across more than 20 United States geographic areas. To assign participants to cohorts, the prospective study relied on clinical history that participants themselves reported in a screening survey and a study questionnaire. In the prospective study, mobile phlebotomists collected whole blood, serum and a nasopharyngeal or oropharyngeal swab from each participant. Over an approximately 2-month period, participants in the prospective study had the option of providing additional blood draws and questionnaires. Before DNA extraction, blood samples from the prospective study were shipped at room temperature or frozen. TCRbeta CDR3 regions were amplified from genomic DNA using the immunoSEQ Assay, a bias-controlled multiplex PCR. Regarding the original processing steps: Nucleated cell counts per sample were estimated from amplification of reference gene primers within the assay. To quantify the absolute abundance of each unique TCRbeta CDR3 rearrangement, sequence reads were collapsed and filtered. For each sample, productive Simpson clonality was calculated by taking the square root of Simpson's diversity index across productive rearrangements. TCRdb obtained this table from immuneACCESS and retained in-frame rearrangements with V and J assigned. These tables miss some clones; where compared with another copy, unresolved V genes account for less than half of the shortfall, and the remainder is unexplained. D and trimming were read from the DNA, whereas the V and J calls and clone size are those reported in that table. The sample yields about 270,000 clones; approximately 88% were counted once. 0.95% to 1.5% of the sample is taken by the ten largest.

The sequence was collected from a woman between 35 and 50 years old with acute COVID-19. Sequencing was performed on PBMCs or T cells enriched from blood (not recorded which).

The sequenced DNA is TGTGCCAGCTCATTCGTTGCGGGATCAACAGCGGATACGCAGTATTTT. Its coded protein is CASSFVAGSTADTQYF. Here the chain combines TRBV18 and TRBJ2-3; 6 matching bases give a weak D call of TRBD2. The CDR3 contains 16 residues, cysteine and phenylalanine counted. The entry retains the CDR3 DNA only, 48 bases that are in frame from base 1. V drops 5 bases and J drops 6 bases, leaving 21 bases in between. CDR1 and CDR2, looked up from the germline V gene, are KGHSH and LQKENI. The full variable domain, completed from the reference TRBV18 and TRBJ2-3 proteins outside the CDR3, reads NAGVMQNPRHLVRRRGQEARLRCSPMKGHSHVYWYRQLPEEGLKFMVYLQKENIIDESGMPKERFSAEFPKEGPSILRIQQVVRGDSAAYFCASSFVAGSTADTQYFGPGTRLTVL.